This paragraph reports one T cell receptor beta chain. The junction and the germline gene differ at one end; a read error may be behind it. PCR involved 60 Vbeta and 13 Jbeta primers. Repertoires were generated with immunoSEQ multiplex PCR, while TCRdb's copy carries only in-frame clones and drops some. The sample gives 160,000 or so clones, 70% to 80% of which show up once; about 1.3% is in the top ten. These data come from a study of cytomegalovirus exposure and HLA in healthy donors. The CDR3 totals 15 residues. In germline, CDR1 is MGHRA, CDR2 YSYEKL. What was sequenced was PBMCs. The chain joins TRBV4-1 to TRBJ1-1; no reliable D call. The receptor was derived from a male donor in good health and CMV-seronegative. In nucleotides, the CDR3 is TGCGCCAACAGCCAAGGGAGGGTGGGAGATACTGAAGCTTTCTTT. Protein sequence: CANSQGRVGDTEAFF.